Included here is one T cell receptor beta chain sequence, with context. The sample belongs to a study of control samples from healthy donors and cancer patients. Profiled with immunoSEQ multiplex PCR; TCRdb holds only in-frame clones, not every one. The sample contains about 34,000 clones, more than 85% of which appear only once. The CDR3 sequence is 11 residues long. Trimming stripped 2 bases from V and 14 bases from J, with 12 bases between. Germline loops: CDR1 SGHAT, CDR2 FQNNGV. This chain joins TRBV11-2 and TRBJ1-2; D uncertain. The receptor was isolated from a middle-aged woman with lung cancer. Sequenced: PBMCs. CDR3 amino acids: CASSLLFGKTF. The DNA of the CDR3 is TGTGCCAGCAGCTTATTATTCGGGAAAACCTTC.